Listed here are 21 T cell receptor beta chains from one sample, sequenced in a study of T cells in Graves' hyperthyroidism and ophthalmopathy. The source material, RNA transcripts, was used to amplify TCR beta CDR3 regions. The TCR CDR3 first-round RT-PCR relied on the HTBI primer set. Each CDR3 protein is one row after TCRdb ran MiXCR on the multiplex PCR reads. The data hold about 520,000 distinct CDR3 sequences, with less than 25% observed a single time. Source material: blood. The source is a man in his late teens or twenties with Graves' hyperthyroidism.

This clonotype was seen once. V is TRBV6-1 and J is TRBJ2-7, with D hard to call. CDR1 and CDR2 (germline): MNHNS, SASEGT. The CDR3 runs 14 residues. With 0 bases removed from V and 2 bases from J, the gap between germline ends came to 8 bases. The CDR3 here is CASSEAFHTYEQYF. For the CDR3, the DNA is TGTGCCAGCAGTGAAGCGTTTCATACCTACGAGCAGTACTTC.

This clonotype was detected many times. The V call is TRBV12-3 or TRBV12-4, the J call TRBJ1-5, with 7 bases identical to TRBD1. V was clipped by 7 bases and J by 7 bases; unmatched bases: 7. The CDR3 has 13 amino acids. CDR3 loop: CASTKTGNQPQHF. The CDR3 nucleotides are TGTGCCAGCACCAAGACAGGGAACCAGCCCCAGCATTTT.

The sample holds many counts of this clonotype. The J gene is TRBJ1-1, the V gene TRBV6-1; the D is unclear. V was shortened by 10 bases and J by 5 bases, with 14 bases between the two germline ends. The CDR3 loop spans 12 amino acids. CDR1 and CDR2 from the germline V gene are MNHNS and SASEGT. The CDR3 is CAIRLHLTEAFF. The CDR3 nucleotides are TGTGCCATCCGACTCCACTTGACTGAAGCTTTCTTT.

This clonotype was counted at least ten times. This chain joins TRBV5-6 and TRBJ2-5; no definite D call. V lost 2 bases and J lost 4, with 6 bases in between. Germline lookup yields CDR1 SGHDT and CDR2 YYEEEE. The CDR3 runs 12 residues. The CDR3 spells CASSFPGETQYF. CDR3 coding DNA: TGTGCCAGCAGCTTTCCGGGAGAGACCCAGTACTTC.

In this sample, this clonotype turned up many times. V gene TRBV6-1 combines with J gene TRBJ2-5; 8 bases are a match to TRBD1. The CDR3 spans 11 residues. V lost 11 bases and J lost 4; bases outside the gene matches: 3. Germline V gene data show CDR1 as MNHNS and CDR2 as SASEGT. In nucleotides, the CDR3 is TGTGCCGTAACAGGGGGAGAGACCCAGTACTTC. Its translation: CAVTGGETQYF.

This clonotype was counted many times. The V and J genes are TRBV6-2 or TRBV6-3 and TRBJ1-2, with 8 positions matching TRBD1. This CDR3 is built from 20 residues. Trimming took 0 bases from V and 5 from J; bases not matched to a gene: 20. Germline CDR1 MNHEY, CDR2 SVGEGT. CDR3 region: CASSYSSVKEQGVSWYGYTF. The CDR3 nucleotides read TGTGCCAGCAGTTACTCGAGCGTTAAGGAACAGGGGGTATCCTGGTATGGCTACACCTTC.

There are many counts of this clonotype. The chain employs TRBV6-1 and TRBJ1-1, with D possibly being TRBD1 (5 bases). The V end was cut by 6 bases, the J end by 0 bases, with 26 bases between. CDR1 is MNHNS, CDR2 SASEGT, per germline. The CDR3 spans 19 residues. CDR3 DNA sequence: TGTGCCAGCAGGAATGTCCGTGACTTTCCGGGACCTCTGAACACTGAAGCTTTCTTT. Translation: CASRNVRDFPGPLNTEAFF.

This clonotype has just one count. The chain has TRBV6-1 and TRBJ1-2; maybe TRBD1 (5 bases). The CDR3 is 16 amino acids. V dropped 0 bases and J dropped 8 bases, with 19 bases sitting between them. The V gene's germline CDR1 is MNHNS and CDR2 SASEGT. The CDR3 region has the DNA TGTGCCAGCAGTGAAGCTGAAGGGGCGCCAATGGGCGGCTACACCTTC. It codes for CASSEAEGAPMGGYTF.

This clonotype was detected only once. The V and J genes are TRBV2 and TRBJ1-1; no clear D. Germline CDR1 SNHLY, CDR2 FYNNEI. The V gene lost 2 bases and the J gene lost 7 bases, with 14 bases spanning the gap. The CDR3 is made up of 14 amino acids. As DNA, the CDR3 is TGTGCCAGCAGTGAAACACAGAACAGTGTTGAAGCTTTCTTT. It codes for CASSETQNSVEAFF.

This clonotype was counted between two and nine times. The chain links TRBV14 to TRBJ1-2, with no clear D. Germline V CDR1 and CDR2: SGHDN, FVKESK. The CDR3 runs to 16 residues. Trimming pared 4 bases from V and 7 bases from J, leaving 22 bases between. The CDR3 loop is CASSPSKVRVNSGYTF. CDR3 in DNA: TGTGCCAGCAGCCCCTCGAAGGTTCGCGTCAATAGTGGCTACACCTTC. Supplemented by reference TRBV14 and TRBJ1-2, the full variable domain reads EAGVTQFPSHSVIEKGQTVTLRCDPISGHDNLYWYRRVMGKEIKFLLHFVKESKQDESGMPNNRFLAERTGGTYSTLKVQPAELEDSGVYFCASSPSKVRVNSGYTFGSGTRLTVV.

The chain is built from TRBV27 and TRBJ1-2, with D uncertain. CDR1 and CDR2 from the germline V gene are MNHEY and SMNVEV (reference sequence). The V and J ends lost 4 bases and 4 bases respectively, with 16 bases between them. The CDR3 is 15 residues long. The CDR3 nucleotides are TGTGCCAGCAGTTACCTTAGGGTAGGTATCTATGGCTACACCTTC. It translates to CASSYLRVGIYGYTF.

This rearrangement joins TRBV12-3 or TRBV12-4 to TRBJ2-7; D not certain. There are 14 residues in the CDR3. Trimming cost V 7 bases and J 1 base, with 14 bases left between them. The CDR3 nucleotides read TGTGCCAGCACTCCCGGACGGCTATCCTACGAGCAGTACTTC. It codes for CASTPGRLSYEQYF.

This chain joins TRBV28 and TRBJ2-2; the D gene is possibly TRBD2 (6 bases). Trimming left V 4 bases short and J 4 bases short, with 10 bases between. Germline CDR1 is MDHEN and CDR2 is SYDVKM. CDR3 length: 14 amino acids. The CDR3 loop is CASSSGLATGELFF. The CDR3 nucleotides read TGTGCCAGCAGTTCGGGACTGGCCACCGGGGAGCTGTTTTTT.

This clonotype was recorded once. The V gene is TRBV4-2, the J gene TRBJ1-2, with a weak D call TRBD1 (5 bases). This CDR3 has 15 residues. V was cut by 0 bases and J by 8 bases, with 16 bases left in between. Germline lookup yields CDR1 LGHNA and CDR2 YNFKEQ. In DNA form, the CDR3 reads TGTGCCAGCAGCCAAGAAATAGAAGGGGCCGGAGGCTACACCTTC. It codes for CASSQEIEGAGGYTF.

This chain connects TRBV2 to TRBJ1-5, with a weak D call TRBD1 (5 bases). This CDR3 has 13 amino acids. The germline V gene encodes CDR1 SNHLY and CDR2 FYNNEI. The ends were cut back, 2 bases at V and 11 bases at J, with 13 bases in the middle. The CDR3 DNA reads TGTGCCAGCAGTGAATTACGGCTGGACACCCAGCATTTT. Its translation: CASSELRLDTQHF.

The table lists this clonotype with many counts. The V gene is TRBV28, the J gene TRBJ1-5, with TRBD1 matching over 7 bases. Trimming removed 6 bases from V and 3 bases from J; junction bases left unmatched: 5. The CDR3 is 14 residues long. Germline V gene data show CDR1 as MDHEN and CDR2 as SYDVKM. The CDR3 bases are TGTGCCAGCAGACAAGGACAGGACAATCAGCCCCAGCATTTT. It yields the protein CASRQGQDNQPQHF. Full variable domain (outside the CDR3, taken from reference TRBV28 and TRBJ1-5): DVKVTQSSRYLVKRTGEKVFLECVQDMDHENMFWYRQDPGLGLRLIYFSYDVKMKEKGDIPEGYSVSREKKERFSLILESASTNQTSMYLCASRQGQDNQPQHFGDGTRLSIL.

This clonotype was seen at least ten times. J is TRBJ2-7 and V is TRBV2; possible D gene TRBD2, 7 bases. The germline gives CDR1 SNHLY, CDR2 FYNNEI. The CDR3 sequence is 15 residues long. V shed 3 bases and J shed 3 bases, with 15 bases lying between them. The CDR3 here is CASSERTGGYYEQYF. The CDR3 bases are TGTGCCAGCAGTGAGCGGACGGGGGGCTACTACGAGCAGTACTTC.

This clonotype was seen many times. J is TRBJ1-5 and V is TRBV6-1; D ambiguous. The length of the CDR3 is 13 residues. V was trimmed by 5 bases and J by 5 bases, leaving 10 bases between them. Germline lookup yields CDR1 MNHNS and CDR2 SASEGT. CDR3 nucleotides: TGTGCCAGCAGTCCCCACATCGATCAGCCCCAGCATTTT. Protein product: CASSPHIDQPQHF.

In its sample, this clonotype was seen many times. The V call is TRBV2, the J call TRBJ1-5; the D is unclear. The germline V and J ends were trimmed by 5 bases and 2 bases, with 16 bases remaining between them. The V gene's germline CDR1 is SNHLY and CDR2 FYNNEI. The CDR3 is 16 amino acids. The CDR3 DNA reads as TGTGCCAGCAGTTACGTGACTTCGAACCGCAATCAGCCCCAGCATTTT. Protein product: CASSYVTSNRNQPQHF.

The J gene is TRBJ1-2, the V gene TRBV7-8, with D possibly TRBD1 on 6 matching bases. Germline CDR1 reads SGHVS; CDR2 reads FQNEAQ. This CDR3 contains 17 residues. Trimming stripped 1 base from V and 5 bases from J, with 20 bases between. The chain's CDR3 is CASSLEVLAGGWYGYTF. The DNA of the CDR3 is TGTGCCAGCAGCTTAGAGGTGCTAGCGGGGGGCTGGTATGGCTACACCTTC.

The table lists this clonotype with a few counts. The chain recombines TRBV2 with TRBJ2-5; D is possibly TRBD1 or TRBD2 (7 bases each). This CDR3 has 15 amino acids. The germline V gene encodes CDR1 SNHLY and CDR2 FYNNEI. The V gene lost 7 bases and the J gene lost 3 bases, with 18 bases spanning the gap. The CDR3 region is CASTLQGGKKETQYF. CDR3 DNA: TGTGCCAGCACCCTCCAGGGGGGGAAGAAAGAGACCCAGTACTTC.